The rows below give T cell receptor beta chains drawn from one sample of a study of blood T cell repertoires in COVID-19. This table comes from immunoSEQ multiplex PCR, and its TCRdb copy is limited to in-frame clones, with some not included. This sample has fewer than 110,000 clones, with about 90% found just once. Sequencing was performed on peripheral blood. Receptors originate from a man between 35 and 55 years old with active or convalescent COVID-19. Each CDR3 is given with its conserved first and last residue. A D gene is named only where the DNA matches it firmly. Some rows mark clone size as missing; the rest say once, few, many or name a class of expanded clone.

d_gene | abundance | j_gene | v_gene | CDR3nt | CDR3aa
. | . | TRBJ1-2 | TRBV20-1 | TGCAGTGCTAGGGGTGTAGCTGGCTACACCTTC | CSARGVAGYTF
. | . | TRBJ1-4 | TRBV5-6 | TGTGCCAGCAGCTTGGCGGGGTTAACTAATGAAAAACTGTTTTTT | CASSLAGLTNEKLFF
TRBD2 | . | TRBJ2-1 | TRBV28 | TGTGCCAGCAGTAGGGATTGGGCCTCTAGCGGGAGGTGGAATGAGCAGTTCTTC | CASSRDWASSGRWNEQFF
. | once | TRBJ1-1 | TRBV7-2 | TGTGCCAGCAGCTTAGTAGTGGGGCGCGGGAACACTGAAGCTTTCTTT | CASSLVVGRGNTEAFF
. | . | TRBJ2-1 | TRBV6-5 | TGTGCCAGCAGTCTTGTATCCTACAATGAGCAGTTCTTC | CASSLVSYNEQFF
. | . | TRBJ1-1 | TRBV7-6 | TGTGCCAGCAGCTTACCGGGAGCGGAGGCTTTCTTT | CASSLPGAEAFF
TRBD2 | . | TRBJ2-5 | TRBV6-5 | TGTGCCAGCAGCCCCGCGGGGGGTAGTCAAGAGACCCAGTACTTC | CASSPAGGSQETQYF
. | once | TRBJ1-5 | TRBV7-2 | TGTGCCAGCAGCCCGGGACTACAGGGCCAGCCCCAGCATTTT | CASSPGLQGQPQHF
TRBD2 | . | TRBJ2-7 | TRBV28 | TGTGCCAGCAGTTTAAGCCTAGCGGGAGGTAGTAGCGACGAGCAGTACTTC | CASSLSLAGGSSDEQYF
TRBD2 | once | TRBJ2-1 | TRBV20-1 | TGCAGTGCTAGTCTCGGGACTAGCGGGATGAAACATGAGCAGTTCTTC | CSASLGTSGMKHEQFF
. | . | TRBJ2-7 | TRBV7-9 | TGTGCCAGCAGCTGGGGGGGCGGCGAGCAGTACTTC | CASSWGGGEQYF
TRBD1 | . | TRBJ1-2 | TRBV29-1 | TGCAGCTCGGGACAGGGGGACGGCTACACCTTC | CSSGQGDGYTF
. | . | TRBJ2-7 | TRBV28 | TGTGCCAGCATGTTCCAGCGCTGCGAGCAGTACTTC | CASMFQRCEQYF
TRBD1 | few | TRBJ1-1 | TRBV24-1 | TGTGCCACCAGTGATGAAACAGGGGTTAAAGCTTTCTTT | CATSDETGVKAFF
TRBD1 | . | TRBJ2-1 | TRBV15 | TGTGCCACCAGCAGACCGGGACAGGGCAATGAGCAGTTCTTC | CATSRPGQGNEQFF
TRBD2 | . | TRBJ2-5 | TRBV5-1 | TGCGCCAGCAGCCCTCCGGGACTAGCGGGGGGAGAGACCCAGTACTTC | CASSPPGLAGGETQYF
. | . | TRBJ1-3 | TRBV7-9 | TGTGCCAGCAGCTTCAACCACCAAGATCAGGGAAACACCATATATTTT | CASSFNHQDQGNTIYF
. | few | TRBJ1-1 | TRBV3-1/TRBV3-2 | TGTGCCAGCAGCCAAAGTGTCGGTGAAGCTTTCTTT | CASSQSVGEAFF
TRBD2 | . | TRBJ2-2 | TRBV7-6 | TGTGCCAGCAGCTTAGCGCAACTAGGACTAGTTTCCGGGGAGCTGTTTTTT | CASSLAQLGLVSGELFF
. | . | TRBJ2-3 | TRBV11-2 | TGTGCCAGCAGCACTCGAGGAGGCCTCGATACGCAGTATTTT | CASSTRGGLDTQYF
. | . | TRBJ2-7 | TRBV6-5 | TGTGCCAGCAGTTATTTGAGGGGAGGTGGCTACGAGCAGTACTTC | CASSYLRGGGYEQYF
. | . | TRBJ1-1 | TRBV6-5 | TGTGCCAGCACCTGGGGGGTTAAAGCTTTCTTT | CASTWGVKAFF
. | once | TRBJ1-5 | TRBV30 | TGTGCCTGGACCGGCCCCGGAGGTCAGCCCCAGCATTTT | CAWTGPGGQPQHF
TRBD1 | . | TRBJ1-4 | TRBV28 | TGTGCCAGCAATTCATTCCCCGGGACAGGGGGTGAAAAACTGTTTTTT | CASNSFPGTGGEKLFF
TRBD1 | once | TRBJ2-7 | TRBV11-1 | TGTGCCAGCAGCTATGGACAGGGGTTGAGGTCAGACGAGCAGTACTTC | CASSYGQGLRSDEQYF
. | . | TRBJ1-2 | TRBV7-9 | TGTGCCAGCAGCCCCTCTACTAGCTATGGCTACACCTTC | CASSPSTSYGYTF
TRBD2 | . | TRBJ2-7 | TRBV28 | TGTGCCAGCAGTTTATCCCTAGCGGGGACCTACGAGCAGTACTTC | CASSLSLAGTYEQYF
TRBD1 | . | TRBJ1-2 | TRBV19 | TGTGCCAGTAGTATAGCCTCGGGACAGGGAGGCTACACCTTC | CASSIASGQGGYTF
TRBD2 | once | TRBJ2-3 | TRBV6-4 | TGTGCCAGCAGTGACTCGGCGGGAGGGCCAGATACGCAGTATTTT | CASSDSAGGPDTQYF
TRBD2 | . | TRBJ2-5 | TRBV7-2 | TGTGCCAGCAGCTTAGATCCCGTACTAGCGGGGATTCAAGAGACCCAGTACTTC | CASSLDPVLAGIQETQYF
. | . | TRBJ2-6 | TRBV9 | TGTGCCAGCAGCCCCTTGGCCCGCTCTGGGGCCAACGTCCTGACTTTC | CASSPLARSGANVLTF
. | . | TRBJ1-6 | TRBV20-1 | TGCAGTGCTAGAGATCTAGGCCCCCTCCACTTT | CSARDLGPLHF
. | . | TRBJ1-4 | TRBV7-9 | TGTGCCAGCAGCTTAGCGCATTTAGGACAGAATGAAAAACTGTTTTTT | CASSLAHLGQNEKLFF